This T cell receptor beta chain originates from a study of blood T cell repertoires in COVID-19. Study-wide background: In each case, the material was cDNA or gDNA derived from T cells, B-cell-depleted T cells, or PBMCs.

This clone is a singleton in its sample. The protocol was immunoSEQ multiplex PCR, while the TCRdb copy is restricted to in-frame clones and leaves out a portion. This table holds 65,000 to 90,000 clones, roughly 84% found once. Trimming shortened V by 6 bases and J by 8 bases, and 17 bases separated the two germline ends. CDR1 is SGHRS, CDR2 YFSETQ, per germline. This CDR3 spans 14 amino acids. V usage is TRBV5-1 and J usage is TRBJ2-2; tentative D call: TRBD2 (6 bases). Specimen: peripheral blood. The sequence came from a woman at least 80 years old in a cohort sampled during active or convalescent COVID-19. The CDR3 region is CASTPQGGFGELFF. The CDR3, as DNA: TGCGCCAGCACCCCTCAGGGAGGATTTGGGGAGCTGTTTTTT.